A selection of T cell receptor beta chains follows, all from one sample in a study of blood T cell repertoires in COVID-19. Profiled with immunoSEQ multiplex PCR; TCRdb holds only in-frame clones, not every one. The table includes around 110,000 clones, around 77% detected once. Sequenced sample: peripheral blood. Every receptor here comes from a man between 60 and 75 years old with active or convalescent COVID-19. CDR3s include the opening cysteine and the closing phenylalanine or tryptophan. D genes are given only for firm matches. Clone size is stated in some rows and not others, as once, few, many or a class when expanded.

size,V,J,D,CDR3,DNA
-,TRBV19,TRBJ2-7,-,CASSRNTGQYEQYF,TGTGCCAGTAGCCGTAATACAGGGCAGTACGAGCAGTACTTC
-,TRBV12-5,TRBJ2-7,-,CASGLVRRGGYEQYF,TGTGCTAGTGGTTTGGTCCGTAGGGGTGGATACGAGCAGTACTTC
-,TRBV7-2,TRBJ2-5,-,CASSLDGGSGGTQYF,TGTGCCAGCAGCTTAGACGGAGGGTCGGGTGGGACCCAGTACTTC
-,TRBV3-1/TRBV3-2,TRBJ2-5,-,CASSQTRETQYF,TGTGCCAGCAGCCAGACCAGGGAGACCCAGTACTTC
few,TRBV18,TRBJ2-7,-,CASSAQAMDEQYF,TGTGCCAGCTCTGCCCAGGCCATGGACGAGCAGTACTTC
-,TRBV5-6,TRBJ2-7,-,CASSRRGIRSSYEQYF,TGTGCCAGCAGCAGACGCGGTATTCGGAGCTCCTACGAGCAGTACTTC
-,TRBV7-9,TRBJ1-2,-,CASSSLQGRANYGYTF,TGTGCCAGCAGCTCACTGCAGGGGCGAGCTAACTATGGCTACACCTTC
-,TRBV6-5,TRBJ2-7,TRBD2,CASSYLTSGAGHEQYF,TGTGCCAGCAGTTACTTGACTAGCGGGGCCGGTCACGAGCAGTACTTC
-,TRBV7-9,TRBJ2-5,TRBD2,CASSFGGRGISYQETQYF,TGTGCCAGCAGCTTCGGGGGGAGAGGGATATCATACCAAGAGACCCAGTACTTC
-,TRBV7-9,TRBJ2-5,-,CASSLGYPGDQYF,TGTGCCAGCAGCCTCGGGTATCCGGGGGACCAGTACTTC
-,TRBV7-9,TRBJ2-7,-,CASSLGSYEQYF,TGTGCCAGCAGCTTAGGGAGTTACGAGCAGTACTTC
-,TRBV11-2,TRBJ2-2,TRBD2,CASSVLASNTGELFF,TGTGCCAGCAGCGTACTAGCGTCGAACACCGGGGAGCTGTTTTTT
-,TRBV4-1,TRBJ2-3,-,CASSQISRRRYPPDTQYF,TGCGCCAGCAGCCAGATATCCCGAAGGCGGTACCCCCCAGATACGCAGTATTTT
-,TRBV30,TRBJ2-7,TRBD1,CAWARDRGYEQYF,TGTGCCTGGGCCCGGGACAGGGGTTACGAGCAGTACTTC
-,TRBV4-3,TRBJ1-1,TRBD1,CASSQGTGSGAFF,TGCGCCAGCAGCCAAGGGACAGGTTCAGGGGCTTTCTTT
few,TRBV4-2,TRBJ1-6,TRBD1,CASSRGQDRGGSPLHF,TGTGCCAGCAGCCGGGGACAGGACAGGGGAGGCTCACCCCTCCACTTT
-,TRBV15,TRBJ2-7,TRBD2,CATSVGTTPYEQYF,TGTGCCACCAGCGTCGGGACTACTCCCTACGAGCAGTACTTC
-,TRBV11-2,TRBJ2-7,-,CASSLFGSRGEQYF,TGTGCCAGCAGCTTATTCGGCAGTCGGGGCGAGCAGTACTTC
-,TRBV24-1,TRBJ2-5,TRBD2,CATGLAGGGETQYF,TGTGCCACCGGACTAGCGGGAGGTGGAGAGACCCAGTACTTC
-,TRBV7-6,TRBJ2-7,-,CASSYPGQQALEQYF,TGTGCCAGCAGCTATCCGGGACAACAGGCCCTTGAGCAGTACTTC
once,TRBV6-5,TRBJ2-7,TRBD2,CASSYSGTSGTEQYF,TGTGCCAGCAGTTACTCCGGGACTAGCGGGACCGAGCAGTACTTC
-,TRBV19,TRBJ2-1,TRBD2,CASSWTGTNPSNEQFF,TGTGCCAGTAGCTGGACGGGGACTAATCCCTCCAATGAGCAGTTCTTC
-,TRBV5-5,TRBJ2-7,-,CASSFPGDPEQYF,TGTGCCAGCAGCTTTCCGGGAGATCCCGAGCAGTACTTC
-,TRBV21-1,TRBJ2-3,-,CASSKDPLGALGTDTQYF,TGTGCCAGCAGCAAAGATCCCCTAGGCGCGTTGGGCACAGATACGCAGTATTTT
-,TRBV12-3/TRBV12-4,TRBJ1-4,-,CASSLQEGEKLFF,TGTGCCAGCAGTTTGCAGGAGGGTGAAAAACTGTTTTTT
-,TRBV3-1/TRBV3-2,TRBJ1-6,-,CASSQARNSPLHF,TGTGCCAGCAGCCAGGCCAGGAATTCACCCCTCCACTTT
-,TRBV4-3,TRBJ1-6,-,CASSQDSGSSPLHF,TGCGCCAGCAGCCAAGATAGCGGGTCTTCACCCCTCCACTTT
few,TRBV30,TRBJ2-1,-,CAWRGGSSYNEQFF,TGTGCCTGGAGAGGAGGGAGCTCCTACAATGAGCAGTTCTTC
-,TRBV6-2/TRBV6-3,TRBJ2-7,TRBD1,CASSYATGGEQYF,TGTGCCAGCAGTTACGCGACAGGGGGCGAGCAGTACTTC
-,TRBV28,TRBJ2-4,-,CASSFQRGKNIQYF,TGTGCCAGCAGCTTCCAAAGGGGAAAAAACATTCAGTACTTC
-,TRBV5-1,TRBJ1-1,TRBD1,CASSSAGTGNTEAFF,TGCGCCAGCAGCTCTGCCGGGACAGGGAACACTGAAGCTTTCTTT
few,TRBV7-2,TRBJ1-4,-,CASSVDSRGGTNEKLFF,TGTGCCAGCAGCGTAGATTCCCGGGGAGGCACTAATGAAAAACTGTTTTTT
-,TRBV7-9,TRBJ2-7,TRBD2,CASKAGSSSYEQYF,TGTGCCAGTAAAGCGGGATCAAGCTCCTACGAGCAGTACTTC
once,TRBV5-5,TRBJ2-5,TRBD2,CASSDLAGEETQYF,TGTGCCAGCAGCGACCTAGCGGGAGAAGAGACCCAGTACTTC
-,TRBV11-2,TRBJ1-2,-,CASSLVPGVGYTF,TGTGCCAGCAGCTTAGTGCCGGGAGTTGGCTACACCTTC
-,TRBV12-3/TRBV12-4,TRBJ1-2,-,CASSRTSYGYTF,TGTGCCAGCAGCCGGACAAGCTATGGCTACACCTTC
once,TRBV3-1/TRBV3-2,TRBJ2-4,-,CASSRAKNIQYF,TGTGCCAGCAGCCGAGCAAAAAACATTCAGTACTTC
once,TRBV11-3,TRBJ2-3,-,CASSLGPPSTDTQYF,TGTGCCAGCAGCCTGGGCCCACCTAGCACAGATACGCAGTATTTT
-,TRBV7-2,TRBJ2-3,-,CASSLFREATDTQYF,TGTGCCAGCAGCTTATTCAGGGAGGCCACAGATACGCAGTATTTT
-,TRBV24-1,TRBJ2-3,TRBD2,CATSDLSTSGRASTDTQYF,TGTGCCACCAGTGATTTATCGACTAGCGGGAGGGCCAGCACAGATACGCAGTATTTT
once,TRBV7-9,TRBJ2-1,-,CASKLEILHNEQFF,TGTGCCAGCAAACTCGAGATACTTCACAATGAGCAGTTCTTC
few,TRBV14,TRBJ2-7,TRBD2,CASSPRREGGEQYF,TGTGCCAGCAGCCCGAGACGGGAGGGGGGGGAGCAGTACTTC
-,TRBV21-1,TRBJ1-1,-,CASSDLREGLSTEAFF,TGTGCCAGCAGCGACCTCCGGGAAGGGCTGAGCACTGAAGCTTTCTTT
-,TRBV18,TRBJ2-3,-,CASSPAAPGTDTQYF,TGTGCCAGCTCACCAGCAGCCCCAGGGACAGATACGCAGTATTTT
-,TRBV25-1,TRBJ2-5,-,CASSDPGEAASQETQYF,TGTGCCAGCAGTGACCCGGGTGAAGCGGCGAGCCAAGAGACCCAGTACTTC
-,TRBV7-9,TRBJ1-5,TRBD1,CASSPMTGGQPQHF,TGTGCCAGCAGCCCAATGACAGGGGGTCAGCCCCAGCATTTT